The T cell receptor (beta chain) under discussion was sequenced for a study of patients and donors after allogeneic stem cell transplantation. A single record per CDR3 protein comes from TCRdb applying MiXCR to the RT-PCR reads. Among over 350,000 distinct CDR3 sequences listed, 15% to 20% were seen once. Material: blood, either unsorted or a sorted T cell fraction (not recorded which). This TCR came from a human donor who was either an allogeneic HSCT recipient or a stem cell or donor lymphocyte infusion donor (not recorded which). It is not recorded whose cells these are; they may come from a transplant donor.

This CDR3 reads CASSSNEQFF. The CDR3 DNA reads as TGTGCCAGCAGCTCCAATGAGCAGTTCTTC. The chain carries TRBV11-2 and TRBJ2-1; the D is unclear. Germline-derived CDR1 and CDR2 are SGHAT and FQNNGV. Trimming took 4 bases from V and 6 from J, leaving 1 base between them. The CDR3 is 10 amino acids.